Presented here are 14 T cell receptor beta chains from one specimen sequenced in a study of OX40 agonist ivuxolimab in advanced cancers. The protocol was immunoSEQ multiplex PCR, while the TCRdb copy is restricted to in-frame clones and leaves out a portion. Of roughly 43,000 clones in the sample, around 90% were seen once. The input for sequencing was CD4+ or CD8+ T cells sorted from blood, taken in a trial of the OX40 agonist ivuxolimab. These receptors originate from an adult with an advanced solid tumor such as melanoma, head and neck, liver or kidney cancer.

CDR3 DNA: TGTGCCAGCAGCTTAGTTGTCGGGGGACAAGAGACCCAGTACTTC. It specifies CASSLVVGGQETQYF. The V call is TRBV7-9, the J call TRBJ2-5; tentative D call: TRBD2 (6 bases). Per the germline V gene, CDR1 is SEHNR and CDR2 is FQNEAQ (reference sequence). V lost 1 base, J lost 2 bases, and 11 bases lay in between. The CDR3 spans 15 residues.

The CDR3 here is CASSLWTGYNEQFF. The CDR3, as DNA: TGTGCCAGCAGCTTATGGACTGGCTACAATGAGCAGTTCTTC. The chain combines TRBV5-6 with TRBJ2-1; D may be TRBD2 (5 bases). Germline loops: CDR1 SGHDT, CDR2 YYEEEE. V lost 2 bases and J 3 bases, leaving 9 bases between the germline ends. The CDR3 loop spans 14 amino acids.

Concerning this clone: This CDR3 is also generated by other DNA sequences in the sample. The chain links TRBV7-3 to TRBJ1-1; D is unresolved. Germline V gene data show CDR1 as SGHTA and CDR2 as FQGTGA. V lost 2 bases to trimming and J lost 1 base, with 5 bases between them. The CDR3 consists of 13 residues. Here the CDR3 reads CASSLWGNTEAFF. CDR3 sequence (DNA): TGTGCCAGCAGCTTATGGGGGAACACTGAAGCTTTCTTT.

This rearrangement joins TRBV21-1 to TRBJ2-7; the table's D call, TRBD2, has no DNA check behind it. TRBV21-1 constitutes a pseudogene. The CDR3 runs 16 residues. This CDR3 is CASSNLPPRGKYEQYV. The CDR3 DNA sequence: TGTGCCAGCAGCAACCTTCCCCCGAGAGGGAAGTACGAGCAGTACGTC.

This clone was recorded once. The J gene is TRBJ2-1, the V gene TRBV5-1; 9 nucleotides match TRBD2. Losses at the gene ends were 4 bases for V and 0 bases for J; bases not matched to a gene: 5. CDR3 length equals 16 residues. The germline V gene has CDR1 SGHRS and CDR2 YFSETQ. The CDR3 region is CASSIGLAHSYNEQFF. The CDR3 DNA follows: TGCGCCAGCAGCATCGGACTAGCGCACTCCTACAATGAGCAGTTCTTC.

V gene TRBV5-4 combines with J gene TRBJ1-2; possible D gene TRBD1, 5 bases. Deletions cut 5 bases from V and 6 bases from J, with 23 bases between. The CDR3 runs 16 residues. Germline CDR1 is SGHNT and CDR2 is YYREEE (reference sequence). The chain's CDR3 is CASRSPQTDTLHGYTF. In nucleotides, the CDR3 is TGTGCCAGCAGATCGCCCCAAACGGACACCCTACATGGCTACACCTTC.

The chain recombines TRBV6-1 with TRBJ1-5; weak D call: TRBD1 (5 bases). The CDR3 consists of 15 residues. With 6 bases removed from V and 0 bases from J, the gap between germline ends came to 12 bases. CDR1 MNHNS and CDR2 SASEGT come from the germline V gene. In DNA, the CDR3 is TGTGCCAGCAGGACTCAGGGCGTTAGCAATCAGCCCCAGCATTTT. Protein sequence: CASRTQGVSNQPQHF.

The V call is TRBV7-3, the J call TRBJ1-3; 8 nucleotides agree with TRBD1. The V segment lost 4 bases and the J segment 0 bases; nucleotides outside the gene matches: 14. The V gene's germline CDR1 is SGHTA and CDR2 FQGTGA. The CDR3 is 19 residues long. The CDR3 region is CASSSLYRTGNLSGNTIYF. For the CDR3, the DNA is TGTGCCAGCAGCTCACTATACCGGACAGGGAACCTCTCTGGAAACACCATATATTTT.

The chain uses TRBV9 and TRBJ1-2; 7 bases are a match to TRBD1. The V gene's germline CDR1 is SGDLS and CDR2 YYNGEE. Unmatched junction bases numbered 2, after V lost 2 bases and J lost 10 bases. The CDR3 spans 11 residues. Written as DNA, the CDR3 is TGTGCCAGCAGCGTGACAGGGACCTACACCTTC. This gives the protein CASSVTGTYTF.

The CDR3 bases are TGTGCCATCAGTATAGGAGGGGGGGCTGAGCAGTACGTC. Encoded protein: CAISIGGGAEQYV. This chain links TRBV10-3 with TRBJ2-7; D may be TRBD2 (7 bases). Trimming cost V 5 bases and J 7 bases, with 15 bases left between them. Germline lookup yields CDR1 ENHRY and CDR2 SYGVKD. CDR3 length: 13 residues.

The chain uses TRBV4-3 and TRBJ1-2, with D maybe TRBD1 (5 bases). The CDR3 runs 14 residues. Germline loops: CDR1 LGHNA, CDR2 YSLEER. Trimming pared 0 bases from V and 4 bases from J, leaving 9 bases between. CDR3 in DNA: TGCGCCAGCAGCCAAGATGGGGGAGGCTATGGCTACACCTTC. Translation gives CASSQDGGGYGYTF.

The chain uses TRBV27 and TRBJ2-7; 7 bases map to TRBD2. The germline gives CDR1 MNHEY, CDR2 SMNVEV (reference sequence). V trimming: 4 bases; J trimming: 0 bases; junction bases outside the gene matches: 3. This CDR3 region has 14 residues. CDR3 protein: CASSWGGSSYEQYF. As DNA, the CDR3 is TGTGCCAGCAGTTGGGGCGGGAGCTCCTACGAGCAGTACTTC.

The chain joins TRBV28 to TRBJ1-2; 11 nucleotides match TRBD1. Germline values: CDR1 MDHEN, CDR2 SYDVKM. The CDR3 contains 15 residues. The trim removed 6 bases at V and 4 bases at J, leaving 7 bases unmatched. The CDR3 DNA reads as TGTGCCAGCAGCCTCGGACAGGGGGCAAGCTATGGCTACACCTTC. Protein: CASSLGQGASYGYTF.

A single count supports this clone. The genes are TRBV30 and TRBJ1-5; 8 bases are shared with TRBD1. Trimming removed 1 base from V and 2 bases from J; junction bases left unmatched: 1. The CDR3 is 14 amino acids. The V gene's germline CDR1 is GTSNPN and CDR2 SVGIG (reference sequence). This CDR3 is CAWSGGQGNQPQHF. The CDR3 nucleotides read TGTGCCTGGAGTGGGGGACAGGGCAATCAGCCCCAGCATTTT.